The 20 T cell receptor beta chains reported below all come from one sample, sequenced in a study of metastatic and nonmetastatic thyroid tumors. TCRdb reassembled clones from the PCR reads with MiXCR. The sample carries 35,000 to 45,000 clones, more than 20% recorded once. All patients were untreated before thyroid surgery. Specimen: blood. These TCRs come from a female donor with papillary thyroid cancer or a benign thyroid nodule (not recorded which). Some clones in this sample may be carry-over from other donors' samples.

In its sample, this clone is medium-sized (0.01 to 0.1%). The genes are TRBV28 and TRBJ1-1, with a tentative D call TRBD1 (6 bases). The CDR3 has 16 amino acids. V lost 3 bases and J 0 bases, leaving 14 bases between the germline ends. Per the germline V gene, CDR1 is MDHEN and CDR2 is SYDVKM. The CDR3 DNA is TGTGCCAGCAGTTTTGACAGGTGGGGCTTGAACACTGAAGCTTTCTTT. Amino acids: CASSFDRWGLNTEAFF.

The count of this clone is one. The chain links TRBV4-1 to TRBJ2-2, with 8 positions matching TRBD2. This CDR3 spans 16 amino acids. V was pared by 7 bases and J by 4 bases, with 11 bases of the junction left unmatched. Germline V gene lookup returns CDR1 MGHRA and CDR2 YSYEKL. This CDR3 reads CASKEAGGRVTGELFF. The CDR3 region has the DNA TGCGCCAGCAAGGAGGCGGGAGGCCGGGTCACCGGGGAGCTGTTTTTT.

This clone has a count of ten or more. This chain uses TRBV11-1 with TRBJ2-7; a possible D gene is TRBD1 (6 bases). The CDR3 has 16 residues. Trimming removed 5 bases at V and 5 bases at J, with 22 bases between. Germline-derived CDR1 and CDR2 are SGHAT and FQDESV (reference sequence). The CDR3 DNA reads TGTGCCAGCAGCCAGACGAGACAGGAGGCTTACCACGAGCAGTACTTC. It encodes CASSQTRQEAYHEQYF. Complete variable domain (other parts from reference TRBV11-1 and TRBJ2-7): EAEVAQSPRYKITEKSQAVAFWCDPISGHATLYWYRQILGQGPELLVQFQDESVVDDSQLPKDRFSAERLKGVDSTLKIQPAELGDSAMYLCASSQTRQEAYHEQYFGPGTRLTVT.

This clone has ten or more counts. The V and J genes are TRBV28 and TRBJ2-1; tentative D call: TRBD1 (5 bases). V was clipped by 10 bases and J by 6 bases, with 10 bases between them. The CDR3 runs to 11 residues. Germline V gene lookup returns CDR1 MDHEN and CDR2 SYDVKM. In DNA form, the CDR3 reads TGTGCCACAGGGATCCCCAATGAGCAGTTCTTC. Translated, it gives CATGIPNEQFF.

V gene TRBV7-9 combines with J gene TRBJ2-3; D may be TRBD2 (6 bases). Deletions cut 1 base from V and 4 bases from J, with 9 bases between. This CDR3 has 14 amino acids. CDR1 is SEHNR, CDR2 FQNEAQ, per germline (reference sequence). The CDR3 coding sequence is TGTGCCAGCAGCTTAGACGGGGGACCAGATACGCAGTATTTT. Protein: CASSLDGGPDTQYF.

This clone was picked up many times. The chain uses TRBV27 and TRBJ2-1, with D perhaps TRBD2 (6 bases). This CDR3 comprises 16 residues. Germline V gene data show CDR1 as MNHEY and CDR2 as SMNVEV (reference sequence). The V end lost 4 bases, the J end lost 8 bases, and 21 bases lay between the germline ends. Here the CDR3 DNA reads TGTGCCAGCAGTTCCTCTCCGTTATATGGGGAGGATGAGCAGTTCTTC. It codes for CASSSSPLYGEDEQFF.

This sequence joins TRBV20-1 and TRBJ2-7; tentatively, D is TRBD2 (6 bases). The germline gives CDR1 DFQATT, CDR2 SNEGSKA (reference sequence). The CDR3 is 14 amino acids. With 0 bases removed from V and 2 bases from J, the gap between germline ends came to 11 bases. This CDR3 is CSARDRASAYEQYF. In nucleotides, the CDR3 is TGCAGTGCTAGAGATAGGGCTAGCGCCTACGAGCAGTACTTC.

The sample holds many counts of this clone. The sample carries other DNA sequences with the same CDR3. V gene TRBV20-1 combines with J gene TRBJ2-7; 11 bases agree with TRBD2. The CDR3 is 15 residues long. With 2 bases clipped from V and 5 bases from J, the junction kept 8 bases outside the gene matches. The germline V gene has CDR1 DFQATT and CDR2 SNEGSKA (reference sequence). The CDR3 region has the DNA TGCAGTGCTAGACGCCCTCTAGCGGGAGGAAACGAGCAGTACTTC. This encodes CSARRPLAGGNEQYF.

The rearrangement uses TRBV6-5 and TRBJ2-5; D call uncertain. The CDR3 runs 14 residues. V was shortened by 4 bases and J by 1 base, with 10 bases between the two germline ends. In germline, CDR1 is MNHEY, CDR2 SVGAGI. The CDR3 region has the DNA TGTGCCAGCAGTTTCTCCGACTTCCAAGAGACCCAGTACTTC. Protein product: CASSFSDFQETQYF.

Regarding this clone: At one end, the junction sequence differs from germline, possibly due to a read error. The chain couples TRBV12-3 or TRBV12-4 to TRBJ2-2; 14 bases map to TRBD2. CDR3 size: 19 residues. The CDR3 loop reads CDSSLQPTSGRARTGELFF. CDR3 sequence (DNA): TGTGACAGCAGTTTACAGCCGACTAGCGGGAGGGCCCGGACCGGGGAGCTGTTTTTT.

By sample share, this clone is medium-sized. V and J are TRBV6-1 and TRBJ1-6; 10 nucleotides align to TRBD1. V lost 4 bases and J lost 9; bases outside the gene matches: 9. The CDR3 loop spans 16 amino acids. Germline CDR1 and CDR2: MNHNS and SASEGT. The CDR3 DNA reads TGTGCCAGCAGTGGCACCGTGGGACAGGGGTTTTCACCCCTCCACTTT. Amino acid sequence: CASSGTVGQGFSPLHF.

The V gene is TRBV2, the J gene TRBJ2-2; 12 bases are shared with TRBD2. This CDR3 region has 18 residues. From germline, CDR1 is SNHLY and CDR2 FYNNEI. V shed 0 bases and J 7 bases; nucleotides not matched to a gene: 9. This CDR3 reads CASSEASLAGGPGGELFF. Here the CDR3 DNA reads TGTGCCAGCAGTGAAGCGTCACTAGCGGGAGGTCCGGGCGGGGAGCTGTTTTTT. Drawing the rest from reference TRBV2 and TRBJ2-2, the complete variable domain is EPEVTQTPSHQVTQMGQEVILRCVPISNHLYFYWYRQILGQKVEFLVSFYNNEISEKSEIFDDQFSVERPDGSNFTLKIRSTKLEDSAMYFCASSEASLAGGPGGELFFGEGSRLTVL.

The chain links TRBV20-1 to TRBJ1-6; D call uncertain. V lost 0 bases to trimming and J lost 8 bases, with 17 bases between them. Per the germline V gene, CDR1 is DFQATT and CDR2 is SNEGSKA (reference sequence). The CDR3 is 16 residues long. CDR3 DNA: TGCAGTGCTAGAGATTCACACAAGGGTAGGGATTCACCCCTCCACTTT. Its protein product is CSARDSHKGRDSPLHF.

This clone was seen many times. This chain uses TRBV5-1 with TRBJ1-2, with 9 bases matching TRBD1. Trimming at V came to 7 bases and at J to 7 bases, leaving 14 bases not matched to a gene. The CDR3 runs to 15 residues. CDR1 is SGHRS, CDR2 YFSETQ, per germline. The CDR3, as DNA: TGCGCCAGCCGTCGTTCCCAAGGGACAGGGCCTGGCTACACCTTC. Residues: CASRRSQGTGPGYTF.

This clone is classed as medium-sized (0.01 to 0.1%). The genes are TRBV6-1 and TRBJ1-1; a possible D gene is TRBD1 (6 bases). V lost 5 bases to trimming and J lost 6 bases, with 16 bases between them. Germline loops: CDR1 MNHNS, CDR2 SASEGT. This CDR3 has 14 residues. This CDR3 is CASSLQGKSAEAFF. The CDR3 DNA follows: TGTGCCAGCAGTTTACAGGGAAAGAGCGCTGAAGCTTTCTTT.

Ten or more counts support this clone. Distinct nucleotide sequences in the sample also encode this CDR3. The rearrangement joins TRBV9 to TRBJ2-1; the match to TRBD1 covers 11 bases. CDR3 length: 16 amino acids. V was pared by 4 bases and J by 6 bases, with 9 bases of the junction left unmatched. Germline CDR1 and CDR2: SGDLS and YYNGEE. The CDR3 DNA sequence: TGTGCCAGCAGCCCCTGGGGACAGGGGGATATCAATGAGCAGTTCTTC. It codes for CASSPWGQGDINEQFF.

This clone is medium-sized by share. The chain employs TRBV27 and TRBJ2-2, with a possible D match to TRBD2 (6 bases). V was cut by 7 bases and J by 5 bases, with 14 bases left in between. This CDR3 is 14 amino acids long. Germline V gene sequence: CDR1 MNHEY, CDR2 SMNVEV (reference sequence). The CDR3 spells CASIRGWGTGELFF. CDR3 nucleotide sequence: TGTGCCAGCATCCGGGGGTGGGGGACCGGGGAGCTGTTTTTT.

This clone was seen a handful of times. The CDR3: CASSDPGNSPLHF. The CDR3 nucleotides read TGTGCCAGCAGCGACCCAGGGAATTCACCCCTCCACTTT. The V call is TRBV6-1, the J call TRBJ1-6; TRBD1 might be the D (5 bases). The V and J ends lost 6 bases and 7 bases respectively, with 10 bases between them. Looked up from germline, CDR1 is MNHNS and CDR2 is SASEGT. The CDR3 extends over 13 amino acids.

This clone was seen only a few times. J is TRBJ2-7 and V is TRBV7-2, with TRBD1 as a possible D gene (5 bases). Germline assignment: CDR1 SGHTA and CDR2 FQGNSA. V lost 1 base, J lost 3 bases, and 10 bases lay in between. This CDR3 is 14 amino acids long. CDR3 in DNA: TGTGCCAGCAGCTTAGAGGGGAATTACTACGAGCAGTACTTC. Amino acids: CASSLEGNYYEQYF.

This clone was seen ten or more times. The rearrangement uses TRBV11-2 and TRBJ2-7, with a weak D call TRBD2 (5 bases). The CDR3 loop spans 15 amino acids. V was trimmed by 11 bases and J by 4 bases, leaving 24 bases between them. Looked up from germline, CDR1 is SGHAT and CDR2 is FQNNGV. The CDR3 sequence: CASELASWYGYEQYF. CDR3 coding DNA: TGTGCCTCGGAGCTAGCATCGTGGTATGGGTACGAGCAGTACTTC.